This T cell receptor beta chain comes out of a study of glioma-infiltrating T cells after dendritic cell vaccination. As for time point: after dendritic cell vaccination, including at tumor progression/relapse. Libraries were prepared by immunoSEQ multiplex PCR; TCRdb keeps only in-frame clonotypes and omits some of them. Of roughly 56,000 clones listed, more than 75% are singletons. The sequence came from a human donor with glioblastoma. Specimen: blood, collected after dendritic cell vaccination.

CDR3 amino acids: CAWSDGQPHRSPQHF. The CDR3 DNA follows: TGTGCCTGGAGTGATGGACAGCCCCATCGCAGCCCCCAGCATTTT. The chain joins TRBV30 to TRBJ1-5; maybe TRBD1 (6 bases). The length of the CDR3 is 15 residues. Trimming removed 1 base from V and 10 bases from J, with 20 bases in between. Germline CDR1 reads GTSNPN; CDR2 reads SVGIG (reference sequence).